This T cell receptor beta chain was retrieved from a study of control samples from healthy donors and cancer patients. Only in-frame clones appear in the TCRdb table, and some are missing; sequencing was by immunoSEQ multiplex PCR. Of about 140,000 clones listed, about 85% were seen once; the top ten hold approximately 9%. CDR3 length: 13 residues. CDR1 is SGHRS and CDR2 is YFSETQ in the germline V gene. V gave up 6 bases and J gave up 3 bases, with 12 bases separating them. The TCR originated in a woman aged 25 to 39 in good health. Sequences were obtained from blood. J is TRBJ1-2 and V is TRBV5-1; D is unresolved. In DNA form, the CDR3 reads TGCGCCAGCACCCCATCGGGAGACTATGGCTACACCTTC. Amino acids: CASTPSGDYGYTF.